The 30 T cell receptor beta chains below come from one sample, sequenced in a study of T-cell memory formation after mild COVID-19. TCRdb re-derived calls from the 5' RACE reads in MiXCR, one entry per CDR3 protein. The repertoire includes 350,000 or so distinct CDR3 sequences, roughly 19% of them detected once, and 21% sits in the top ten. The specimen was PBMCs or a T cell subset sorted from them (not recorded which). The receptors shown here come from a man between 18 and 29 years old who had mild COVID-19 (a few samples of this study predate the infection). Cell type and time point are not known.

This clonotype was observed a single time. This sequence joins TRBV4-3 and TRBJ1-1; weak D call: TRBD1 (5 bases). The germline gives CDR1 LGHNA, CDR2 YSLEER. This CDR3 region has 14 residues. V dropped 1 base and J dropped 6 bases, with 12 bases sitting between them. CDR3 residues: CASSQVGGSSEAFF. DNA of the CDR3: TGCGCCAGCAGCCAAGTCGGGGGGTCCTCTGAAGCTTTCTTT.

CDR3 protein: CASRNTGDTQYF. CDR3 coding DNA: TGTGCCAGCAGAAACACTGGAGATACGCAGTATTTT. This chain joins TRBV6-5 and TRBJ2-3; D not certain. Germline CDR1 and CDR2: MNHEY and SVGAGI. The CDR3 has 12 residues. The germline V and J ends were trimmed by 6 bases and 5 bases, with 9 bases remaining between them.

The J gene is TRBJ1-2, the V gene TRBV6-6; D is possibly TRBD1 (6 bases). Trimming shortened V by 7 bases and J by 1 base, and 13 bases separated the two germline ends. The CDR3 is 14 amino acids. The germline V gene has CDR1 MNHNY and CDR2 SVGAGI (reference sequence). CDR3 amino acids: CASTQGFYNYGYTF. The CDR3 bases are TGTGCCAGCACGCAGGGGTTCTATAACTATGGCTACACCTTC.

The chain has TRBV11-2 and TRBJ1-2; D unresolved. The V gene's germline CDR1 is SGHAT and CDR2 FQNNGV. The CDR3 has 15 amino acids. V lost 4 bases, J lost 3 bases, and 15 bases lay in between. In DNA form, the CDR3 reads TGTGCCAGCAGCTCCCCGGGTCGGGGTGACTATGGCTACACCTTC. It codes for CASSSPGRGDYGYTF.

This clonotype has just one count. The chain combines TRBV20-1 with TRBJ2-3; D gene uncertain. This CDR3 comprises 17 residues. The V end was cut by 1 base, the J end by 0 bases, with 17 bases between. Germline-derived CDR1 and CDR2 are DFQATT and SNEGSKA (reference sequence). The CDR3 here is CSARAPGRPSSTDTQYF. The CDR3 DNA follows: TGCAGTGCTAGAGCCCCTGGAAGGCCATCTAGCACAGATACGCAGTATTTT.

In its sample, this clonotype was seen a few times. The chain joins TRBV2 to TRBJ2-3; D gene uncertain. V gave up 4 bases and J gave up 2 bases, with 10 bases separating them. From germline, CDR1 is SNHLY and CDR2 FYNNEI. CDR3 length: 14 residues. CDR3 protein: CASSVQGNTDTQYF. CDR3 nucleotide sequence: TGTGCCAGCAGTGTCCAAGGGAACACAGATACGCAGTATTTT.

This clonotype was observed a handful of times. The V call is TRBV3-1, the J call TRBJ2-4, with 8 bases fitting TRBD2. Germline lookup yields CDR1 LGHDT and CDR2 YNNKEL (reference sequence). The ends lost 3 bases at V and 10 bases at J; junction bases unmatched: 5. CDR3 length: 13 residues. DNA of the CDR3: TGTGCCAGCAGCCAGCGGGAGGCAGGGATTCAGTACTTC. Amino acids: CASSQREAGIQYF.

The chain joins TRBV12-3 or TRBV12-4 to TRBJ2-3, with 7 bases matching TRBD2. The CDR3 has 15 amino acids. V lost 3 bases and J lost 1; bases outside the gene matches: 4. The CDR3 spells CASSFESGGTDTQYF. The CDR3 DNA reads TGTGCCAGCAGTTTTGAGAGCGGGGGCACAGATACGCAGTATTTT.

The chain combines TRBV27 with TRBJ2-7, with 11 positions matching TRBD2. CDR1 and CDR2 from the germline V gene are MNHEY and SMNVEV (reference sequence). With 4 bases clipped from V and 0 bases from J, the junction kept 2 bases outside the gene matches. The CDR3 loop spans 15 amino acids. The CDR3 bases are TGTGCCAGCAGTTCACTAGCGGGGGCCTCCTACGAGCAGTACTTC. This encodes CASSSLAGASYEQYF.

This clonotype has a handful of counts. CDR3 nucleotides: TGTGCCAGCAGCCAGGACAGGGGTCAAACTGGCTACACCTTC. Protein: CASSQDRGQTGYTF. This chain uses TRBV7-2 with TRBJ1-2, with TRBD1 matching 9 bases. The CDR3 has 14 amino acids. Per germline, CDR1 SGHTA and CDR2 FQGNSA. The V segment lost 5 bases and the J segment 7 bases; nucleotides outside the gene matches: 8.

This clonotype has more than one count but fewer than ten. This chain uses TRBV5-1 with TRBJ2-7; tentatively, D is TRBD1 or TRBD2 (5 bases each). The germline gives CDR1 SGHRS, CDR2 YFSETQ. The CDR3 length is 15 residues. The V end was cut by 4 bases, the J end by 7 bases, with 21 bases between. In DNA form, the CDR3 reads TGCGCCAGCAGCCCCCTCGACCCGAGTGGGGGTGAGCAGTACTTC. It specifies CASSPLDPSGGEQYF.

The chain joins TRBV9 to TRBJ1-2, with D perhaps TRBD1 (5 bases). This CDR3 has 15 amino acids. Trimming removed 4 bases from V and 4 bases from J, with 17 bases in between. CDR1 is SGDLS and CDR2 is YYNGEE in the germline V gene. DNA of the CDR3: TGTGCCAGCAGCCCCCGAGGGGAGCTTTCCTATGGCTACACCTTC. Amino acids: CASSPRGELSYGYTF.

This clonotype has just a few counts. This chain uses TRBV20-1 with TRBJ1-1; 8 positions match TRBD1. The germline CDR1 and CDR2 sequences are DFQATT and SNEGSKA (reference sequence). After removal of 1 base from V and 2 bases from J, the junction contained 6 bases not matched to a gene. The CDR3 has 15 residues. The CDR3 region has the DNA TGCAGTGCTAGAGGGACAGGGAACTCAAACACTGAAGCTTTCTTT. This sequence encodes CSARGTGNSNTEAFF.

The genes are TRBV2 and TRBJ2-1; D gene uncertain. The germline V gene has CDR1 SNHLY and CDR2 FYNNEI. Trimming shortened V by 11 bases and J by 3 bases, and 14 bases separated the two germline ends. This CDR3 is 13 amino acids long. In DNA form, the CDR3 reads TGTGCCTCAGTGAGTTTCGGCTACAATGAGCAGTTCTTC. This codes for CASVSFGYNEQFF.

This clonotype was seen repeatedly, ten times or more. J is TRBJ1-1 and V is TRBV4-1; D perhaps matches TRBD1 (6 bases). The V and J ends lost 5 bases and 3 bases respectively, with 16 bases between them. Per the germline V gene, CDR1 is MGHRA and CDR2 is YSYEKL. The CDR3 spans 15 residues. CDR3 sequence (DNA): TGCGCCAGCAGCGGGGCCAGGGGTGGGGACACTGAAGCTTTCTTT. Amino acid sequence: CASSGARGGDTEAFF.

This clonotype was recorded a few times. This rearrangement joins TRBV28 to TRBJ1-2; the match to TRBD1 covers 10 bases. The CDR3 totals 15 residues. Per germline, CDR1 MDHEN and CDR2 SYDVKM. The J segment lost 8 bases and the V segment lost 6 bases, leaving 12 bases of the junction unmatched. The CDR3 DNA sequence: TGTGCCAGCAGCCTAAAACCGACAGGGGGCAGAGGCTACACCTTC. Amino acid sequence: CASSLKPTGGRGYTF.

J is TRBJ2-1 and V is TRBV28; possible D gene TRBD1, 6 bases. V was pared by 5 bases and J by 5 bases, with 19 bases between. This CDR3 has 16 residues. CDR1 is MDHEN, CDR2 SYDVKM, per germline. The CDR3 region is CASSPPRAGVHNEQFF. The CDR3 nucleotides are TGTGCCAGCAGTCCCCCCCGAGCAGGGGTCCACAATGAGCAGTTCTTC.

This clonotype was counted between two and nine times. The chain couples TRBV20-1 to TRBJ1-3; D ambiguous. The length of the CDR3 is 13 residues. V lost 1 base, J lost 2 bases, and 6 bases lay in between. Germline lookup yields CDR1 DFQATT and CDR2 SNEGSKA (reference sequence). The CDR3 sequence: CSARAQAGNTIYF. CDR3 DNA: TGCAGTGCTAGAGCGCAGGCTGGAAACACCATATATTTT.

The chain couples TRBV4-2 to TRBJ1-4; 9 bases are shared with TRBD1. The CDR3 loop spans 16 amino acids. CDR1 is LGHNA, CDR2 YNFKEQ, per germline. Trimming removed 0 bases from V and 5 bases from J; junction bases left unmatched: 4. The CDR3 here is CASSQDYGTGNEKLFF. The CDR3 bases are TGTGCCAGCAGCCAAGATTATGGGACAGGGAATGAAAAACTGTTTTTT.

The chain combines TRBV18 with TRBJ1-1; possibly TRBD1 for D (5 bases). The CDR3 totals 13 residues. V lost 1 base, J lost 7 bases, and 10 bases lay in between. Germline V gene sequence: CDR1 KGHSH, CDR2 LQKENI. CDR3 region: CASSPRDRYEAFF. The CDR3 DNA reads TGTGCCAGCTCACCACGAGACAGATATGAAGCTTTCTTT.

The rearrangement joins TRBV10-3 to TRBJ2-1; no clear D. This CDR3 comprises 13 residues. Trimming took 5 bases from V and 1 from J, leaving 6 bases between them. Germline V lookup: CDR1 ENHRY, CDR2 SYGVKD. In DNA form, the CDR3 reads TGTGCCATCAGTCCAGGTTCCTACAATGAGCAGTTCTTC. This codes for CAISPGSYNEQFF.

The chain links TRBV30 to TRBJ2-7; D gene ambiguous. The ends were cut back, 1 base at V and 4 bases at J, with 5 bases in the middle. The CDR3 is made up of 11 amino acids. Per germline, CDR1 GTSNPN and CDR2 SVGIG (reference sequence). CDR3 sequence reads: CAWSARYEQYF. The CDR3 DNA is TGTGCCTGGAGTGCCCGTTACGAGCAGTACTTC. The whole variable domain, remainder taken from reference TRBV30 and TRBJ2-7, is SQTIHQWPATLVQPVGSPLSLECTVEGTSNPNLYWYRQAAGRGLQLLFYSVGIGQISSEVPQNLSASRPQDRQFILSSKKLLLSDSGFYLCAWSARYEQYFGPGTRLTVT.

This clonotype appeared a few times. V is TRBV9 and J is TRBJ2-3; 10 nucleotides agree with TRBD2. Trimming at V came to 3 bases and at J to 5 bases, leaving 12 bases not matched to a gene. Germline V gene data show CDR1 as SGDLS and CDR2 as YYNGEE. CDR3 length: 17 amino acids. CDR3 sequence (DNA): TGTGCCAGCAGCGATGCCTTCAGCGGGGGGGCCGTAGATACGCAGTATTTT. Protein product: CASSDAFSGGAVDTQYF.

The chain joins TRBV12-3 or TRBV12-4 to TRBJ2-1; perhaps TRBD2 as D (6 bases). Trimming left V 1 base short and J 7 bases short, with 17 bases between. The CDR3 spans 16 residues. The CDR3 reads CASSLDWGWGLNEQFF. The CDR3 bases are TGTGCCAGCAGTTTAGACTGGGGATGGGGACTTAATGAGCAGTTCTTC.

The chain recombines TRBV29-1 with TRBJ1-2; D is unresolved. This CDR3 has 11 amino acids. Germline V gives CDR1 SQVTM, CDR2 ANQGSEA. Trimming took 8 bases from V and 3 from J, leaving 10 bases between them. The CDR3 sequence: CSTRRDYGYTF. In DNA, the CDR3 is TGCAGCACACGGAGGGACTATGGCTACACCTTC.

The chain employs TRBV5-1 and TRBJ2-5; 9 positions match TRBD1. The CDR3 has 14 amino acids. CDR1 is SGHRS, CDR2 YFSETQ, per germline. With V trimmed by 4 bases and J by 6 bases, 7 bases remained unmatched. The CDR3 is CASSQGQGGQTQYF. CDR3 in DNA: TGCGCCAGCAGCCAGGGACAGGGAGGGCAGACCCAGTACTTC.

This chain links TRBV2 with TRBJ2-5, with a tentative D call TRBD1 (6 bases). CDR1 and CDR2 from the germline V gene are SNHLY and FYNNEI. The CDR3 totals 14 residues. V was cut by 7 bases and J by 0 bases, with 12 bases left in between. The CDR3 DNA is TGTGCCAGCACGGGACAAAACTACCAAGAGACCCAGTACTTC. Encoded protein: CASTGQNYQETQYF.

The rearrangement uses TRBV4-1 and TRBJ2-3; D is undetermined. Trimming stripped 1 base from V and 2 bases from J, with 7 bases between. Germline V gene lookup returns CDR1 MGHRA and CDR2 YSYEKL. The CDR3 length is 14 residues. The chain's CDR3 is CASSQATDTDTQYF. CDR3 DNA sequence: TGCGCCAGCAGCCAAGCAACGGACACAGATACGCAGTATTTT.

V usage is TRBV4-1 and J usage is TRBJ2-1; 7 bases are a match to TRBD1. This CDR3 spans 18 amino acids. Germline CDR1 reads MGHRA; CDR2 reads YSYEKL. J gave up 1 base and V 1 base, and 10 bases lay outside the gene matches. This chain's CDR3 is CASSQAGRRTGSYNEQFF. The CDR3 DNA sequence: TGCGCCAGCAGCCAAGCGGGTAGGAGGACAGGTTCCTACAATGAGCAGTTCTTC.

The rearrangement joins TRBV9 to TRBJ2-7; 9 bases line up with TRBD1. CDR1 SGDLS and CDR2 YYNGEE come from the germline V gene. The CDR3 length is 15 residues. V lost 4 bases and J lost 3; bases outside the gene matches: 8. Here the CDR3 reads CASSTSGDRDYEQYF. For the CDR3, the DNA is TGTGCCAGCAGCACATCAGGGGACAGGGACTACGAGCAGTACTTC.